These 29 T cell receptor beta chains share one sample of origin, sequenced in a study of cytomegalovirus exposure and HLA in healthy donors (dated by TCRdb to the late 2010s). Library preparation used the immunoSEQ multiplex PCR assay. For the multiplex PCR, a mixture combining 60 forward primers for TCR Vbeta segments and 13 reverse primers for TCR Jbeta segments was used. TCRdb took this table from immuneACCESS and kept in-frame rearrangements with V and J called. Such tables lack part of the clones; where checked against another copy, unresolved V genes explain under half of the gap, and the rest is unexplained. A total of some 190,000 clones appear in this sample, more than 75% of them only once. The top ten hold roughly 2.5% of the sample. The specimen was PBMCs. The source of these receptors is a woman between 25 and 40 years old in good health and CMV-seropositive.

The V call is TRBV2, the J call TRBJ1-3, with D perhaps TRBD1 (5 bases). The V gene lost 6 bases and the J gene lost 8 bases, with 17 bases spanning the gap. Germline CDR1 reads SNHLY; CDR2 reads FYNNEI. The CDR3 spans 14 residues. This chain's CDR3 is CASRGAWEEDTIYF. CDR3 bases: TGTGCCAGCAGAGGGGCCTGGGAGGAGGACACCATATATTTT.

The rearrangement uses TRBV19 and TRBJ1-2; 10 bases are a match to TRBD1. Germline CDR1 reads LNHDA; CDR2 reads SQIVND (reference sequence). The CDR3 loop spans 15 amino acids. Trimming cost V 4 bases and J 3 bases; bases outside gene matches: 5. CDR3 nucleotides: TGTGCCAGTAGTAGGCCGGGACAGGGGTACTATGGCTACACCTTC. Translating gives CASSRPGQGYYGYTF.

The genes are TRBV10-1 and TRBJ2-3; unclear D gene. The germline CDR1 and CDR2 sequences are WNHNN and SYGVQD (reference sequence). The CDR3 spans 13 residues. V was pared by 3 bases and J by 2 bases, with 6 bases between. CDR3 amino acids: CASSERLTDTQYF. The CDR3 DNA reads as TGCGCCAGCAGTGAACGACTCACAGATACGCAGTATTTT.

The V and J genes are TRBV7-9 and TRBJ2-1; D is unclear. The CDR3 has 12 amino acids. Trimming removed 2 bases at V and 10 bases at J, with 9 bases between. Germline V gene data show CDR1 as SEHNR and CDR2 as FQNEAQ (reference sequence). The CDR3 reads CASSLNPQEQFF. The CDR3 DNA reads as TGTGCCAGCAGCTTAAACCCACAAGAGCAGTTCTTC.

This chain links TRBV4-3 with TRBJ2-3; 9 bases are a match to TRBD1. V shed 0 bases and J 4 bases; nucleotides not matched to a gene: 2. Germline V gives CDR1 LGHNA, CDR2 YSLEER. The CDR3 is 15 amino acids. In DNA, the CDR3 is TGCGCCAGCAGCCAAGATACAGGGGGCGCAGATACGCAGTATTTT. Protein: CASSQDTGGADTQYF.

The gene calls are TRBV7-9 and TRBJ1-2; D not resolved. This CDR3 spans 12 amino acids. Germline V lookup: CDR1 SEHNR, CDR2 FQNEAQ (reference sequence). The germline V and J ends were trimmed by 5 bases and 8 bases, with 12 bases remaining between them. This chain's CDR3 is CASSLGGDGYTF. CDR3 DNA sequence: TGTGCCAGCAGCCTCGGAGGAGACGGCTACACCTTC.

The chain has TRBV2 and TRBJ1-5; maybe TRBD1 (5 bases). Germline-derived CDR1 and CDR2 are SNHLY and FYNNEI. The V end lost 6 bases, the J end lost 2 bases, and 14 bases lay between the germline ends. The CDR3 sequence is 15 residues long. CDR3 coding DNA: TGTGCCAGCAGCTACGGGCAGGGTGGCAATCAGCCCCAGCATTTT. Protein: CASSYGQGGNQPQHF. Full variable domain (rest looked up from reference TRBV2 and TRBJ1-5): EPEVTQTPSHQVTQMGQEVILRCVPISNHLYFYWYRQILGQKVEFLVSFYNNEISEKSEIFDDQFSVERPDGSNFTLKIRSTKLEDSAMYFCASSYGQGGNQPQHFGDGTRLSIL.

The chain has TRBV15 and TRBJ2-5; the match to TRBD2 covers 8 bases. The CDR3 runs 15 residues. V lost 3 bases to trimming and J lost 4 bases; unmatched junction nucleotides: 7. Germline CDR1 LNHNV, CDR2 YYDKDF (reference sequence). The CDR3 bases are TGTGCCACCAGCAGTGCCGGGGGGGGTGCAGAGACCCAGTACTTC. Translating gives CATSSAGGGAETQYF.

The rearrangement links TRBV5-1 to TRBJ1-3; D remains ambiguous. The V gene lost 4 bases and the J gene lost 4 bases, with 15 bases spanning the gap. This CDR3 has 15 amino acids. CDR1 and CDR2 from the germline V gene are SGHRS and YFSETQ. As DNA, the CDR3 is TGCGCCAGCAGCCCGACACTGGCAGTCGGAAACACCATATATTTT. Translated: CASSPTLAVGNTIYF.

The table lists this clone with a few counts. The rearrangement joins TRBV30 to TRBJ2-6; D is possibly TRBD2 (5 bases). The V gene's germline CDR1 is GTSNPN and CDR2 SVGIG (reference sequence). The CDR3 contains 15 residues. V gave up 4 bases and J gave up 0 bases, with 10 bases separating them. The CDR3, as DNA: TGTGCCTGGACTAGCAGTATCTCTGGGGCCAACGTCCTGACTTTC. Its protein product is CAWTSSISGANVLTF.

The chain combines TRBV11-2 with TRBJ2-7; TRBD2 agrees at 9 bases. Germline V CDR1 and CDR2: SGHAT, FQNNGV. Losses at the gene ends were 4 bases for V and 2 bases for J; bases not matched to a gene: 6. The CDR3 has 15 amino acids. DNA for the CDR3: TGTGCCAGCAGCTCTTTAGCGGGGGTCCCCTACGAGCAGTACTTC. Amino acids: CASSSLAGVPYEQYF.

The rearrangement uses TRBV4-2 and TRBJ2-7; 11 bases are shared with TRBD2. The J segment lost 7 bases and the V segment lost 0 bases, leaving 8 bases of the junction unmatched. Germline V gene data show CDR1 as LGHNA and CDR2 as YNFKEQ. This CDR3 has 16 amino acids. CDR3 sequence reads: CASSQDLSGGAGEQYF. CDR3 nucleotide sequence: TGTGCCAGCAGCCAAGATCTTAGCGGGGGGGCTGGAGAGCAGTACTTC.

The chain recombines TRBV7-8 with TRBJ1-1, with D unresolved. Between the trimmed V and J ends, which lost 7 bases and 1 base, there was a span of 10 bases. CDR1 and CDR2 (germline): SGHVS, FQNEAQ. The CDR3 has 13 amino acids. The CDR3: CASKRFGNTEAFF. The DNA of the CDR3 is TGTGCCAGCAAGCGTTTCGGGAACACTGAAGCTTTCTTT. The complete variable domain, with remaining parts taken from reference TRBV7-8 and TRBJ1-1, reads GAGVSQSPRYKVAKRGQDVALRCDPISGHVSLFWYQQALGQGPEFLTYFQNEAQLDKSGLPSDRFFAERPEGSVSTLKIQRTQQEDSAVYLCASKRFGNTEAFFGQGTRLTVV.

This clone was seen more than once but under ten times. The CDR3 DNA sequence: TGTGCCAGCAGGACGACGGGATACTCTGGAAACACCATATATTTT. This translates into CASRTTGYSGNTIYF. The chain uses TRBV27 and TRBJ1-3; D is ambiguous. V lost 6 bases and J lost 0, with 12 bases in between. The CDR3 runs to 15 residues. Looked up from germline, CDR1 is MNHEY and CDR2 is SMNVEV (reference sequence).

The chain carries TRBV5-1 and TRBJ2-3, with D possibly being TRBD2 (7 bases). The V and J ends lost 1 base and 6 bases respectively, with 15 bases between them. From germline, CDR1 is SGHRS and CDR2 YFSETQ. The CDR3 is made up of 15 amino acids. CDR3 sequence: CASSLFAGALDTQYF. CDR3 DNA: TGCGCCAGCAGCTTGTTTGCGGGGGCTTTGGATACGCAGTATTTT.

This clone has only a few counts. The chain recombines TRBV7-6 with TRBJ1-6, with 9 bases fitting TRBD1. The V segment lost 5 bases and the J segment 8 bases; nucleotides outside the gene matches: 4. There are 14 residues in the CDR3. From germline, CDR1 is SGHVS and CDR2 FNYEAQ. The CDR3 nucleotides are TGTGCCAGCAGCCGGACAGGGGCGGATTCACCCCTCCACTTT. It encodes CASSRTGADSPLHF.

The chain links TRBV19 to TRBJ2-1; TRBD2 might be the D (6 bases). Germline V gene lookup returns CDR1 LNHDA and CDR2 SQIVND (reference sequence). Trimming stripped 2 bases from V and 0 bases from J, with 14 bases between. The CDR3 extends over 17 amino acids. CDR3 nucleotide sequence: TGTGCCAGTAGTATAAGTCTGGGGGGAAGCTCCTACAATGAGCAGTTCTTC. This translates into CASSISLGGSSYNEQFF.

The chain has TRBV7-9 and TRBJ2-5, with 8 bases that match TRBD1. This CDR3 contains 14 residues. Germline lookup yields CDR1 SEHNR and CDR2 FQNEAQ (reference sequence). V gave up 4 bases and J gave up 5 bases; unmatched junction bases: 6. Here the CDR3 DNA reads TGTGCCAGCAGCTCGGACAGGGCGGCGGAGACCCAGTACTTC. The encoded protein is CASSSDRAAETQYF.

The DNA for the CDR3 is TGCGCCAGCAGCGCTACAGGGGACGCTGAAGCTTTCTTT. Translating gives CASSATGDAEAFF. This chain links TRBV5-1 with TRBJ1-1; TRBD1 aligns across 7 bases. This CDR3 region has 13 residues. Germline V CDR1 and CDR2: SGHRS, YFSETQ. The V gene end was trimmed by 4 bases and the J gene end by 6 bases; junction bases not matched to a gene: 6.

This rearrangement joins TRBV10-2 to TRBJ1-5; the D gene is possibly TRBD1 (5 bases). V was trimmed by 4 bases and J by 3 bases, leaving 10 bases between them. Germline values: CDR1 WSHSY, CDR2 SAAADI. The CDR3 length is 14 residues. CDR3 nucleotide sequence: TGCGCCAGCAGTGCTTGGGGGGTCAATCAGCCCCAGCATTTT. It encodes CASSAWGVNQPQHF.

V usage is TRBV7-8 and J usage is TRBJ2-3; D possibly corresponds to TRBD1 (8 bases). V lost 5 bases, J lost 3 bases, and 18 bases lay in between. Germline V gene sequence: CDR1 SGHVS, CDR2 FQNEAQ. This CDR3 has 16 amino acids. The chain's CDR3 is CASSPQGGGGTDTQYF. CDR3 sequence (DNA): TGTGCCAGCAGCCCACAGGGGGGGGGAGGGACAGATACGCAGTATTTT.

The rearrangement joins TRBV7-2 to TRBJ2-7, with D possibly matching TRBD2 (5 bases). Germline CDR1 is SGHTA and CDR2 is FQGNSA. The CDR3 runs 13 residues. The germline V and J ends were trimmed by 5 bases and 6 bases, with 14 bases remaining between them. The CDR3 nucleotides read TGTGCCAGCAGCCCCCACCTAGAGGGCGAGCAGTACTTC. It yields the protein CASSPHLEGEQYF.

The chain joins TRBV11-3 to TRBJ2-7; the match to TRBD2 covers 12 bases. Trimming removed 3 bases from V and 2 bases from J; junction bases left unmatched: 11. CDR3 size: 18 residues. CDR1 is SGHNT, CDR2 YENEEA, per germline. The CDR3 loop reads CASSLEQNGLAGTYEQYF. CDR3 DNA sequence: TGTGCCAGCAGCTTGGAACAAAACGGACTAGCGGGGACCTACGAGCAGTACTTC.

This clone was counted only a few times. The CDR3 is CASGDQQGQSEEKLFF. The CDR3 bases are TGTGCCAGCGGAGACCAACAGGGTCAGTCTGAGGAAAAACTGTTTTTT. The rearrangement uses TRBV28 and TRBJ1-4, with D perhaps TRBD1 (6 bases). CDR1 MDHEN and CDR2 SYDVKM come from the germline V gene. The CDR3 contains 16 residues. V gave up 8 bases and J gave up 8 bases, with 24 bases separating them.

The chain uses TRBV28 and TRBJ2-7, with D possibly matching TRBD2 (6 bases). CDR3 size: 16 residues. Germline-derived CDR1 and CDR2 are MDHEN and SYDVKM. The V and J ends lost 3 bases and 0 bases respectively, with 15 bases between them. The CDR3 DNA follows: TGTGCCAGCAGTTTGCTTCTGACGGACTACTCCTACGAGCAGTACTTC. This gives the protein CASSLLLTDYSYEQYF.

This chain links TRBV7-2 with TRBJ2-7; 9 bases match TRBD2. V trimming: 3 bases; J trimming: 6 bases; junction bases outside the gene matches: 9. The CDR3 is 15 residues long. The germline V gene encodes CDR1 SGHTA and CDR2 FQGNSA. Here the CDR3 DNA reads TGTGCCAGCAGCTTGGGTGCTAGCGGGGCAGGCGAGCAGTACTTC. It codes for CASSLGASGAGEQYF.

This rearrangement joins TRBV18 to TRBJ2-5; TRBD2 is a possible D gene (6 bases). The CDR3 has 13 residues. Germline CDR1 is KGHSH and CDR2 is LQKENI. Trimming removed 6 bases from V and 4 bases from J, with 12 bases in between. The CDR3 is CASSPGGRETQYF. The DNA of the CDR3 is TGTGCCAGCTCGCCCGGGGGTCGAGAGACCCAGTACTTC.

The chain uses TRBV18 and TRBJ2-7; D call uncertain. The ends were cut back, 3 bases at V and 6 bases at J, with 15 bases in the middle. CDR1 and CDR2 (germline): KGHSH, LQKENI. This CDR3 has 14 residues. CDR3 amino acids: CASSPDTPPAEQYF. The CDR3 region has the DNA TGTGCCAGCTCACCCGACACCCCTCCCGCCGAGCAGTACTTC. The variable domain in full, with the rest retrieved from reference TRBV18 and TRBJ2-7, is NAGVMQNPRHLVRRRGQEARLRCSPMKGHSHVYWYRQLPEEGLKFMVYLQKENIIDESGMPKERFSAEFPKEGPSILRIQQVVRGDSAAYFCASSPDTPPAEQYFGPGTRLTVT.

DNA for the CDR3: TGTGCCAGTAGTATAGGACAGCCCCTGTCCTACGAGCAGTACTTC. Residues: CASSIGQPLSYEQYF. The chain is built from TRBV19 and TRBJ2-7; D might be TRBD1 (5 bases). V was clipped by 1 base and J by 1 base, with 11 bases between them. This CDR3 contains 15 residues. CDR1 is LNHDA, CDR2 SQIVND, per germline (reference sequence).